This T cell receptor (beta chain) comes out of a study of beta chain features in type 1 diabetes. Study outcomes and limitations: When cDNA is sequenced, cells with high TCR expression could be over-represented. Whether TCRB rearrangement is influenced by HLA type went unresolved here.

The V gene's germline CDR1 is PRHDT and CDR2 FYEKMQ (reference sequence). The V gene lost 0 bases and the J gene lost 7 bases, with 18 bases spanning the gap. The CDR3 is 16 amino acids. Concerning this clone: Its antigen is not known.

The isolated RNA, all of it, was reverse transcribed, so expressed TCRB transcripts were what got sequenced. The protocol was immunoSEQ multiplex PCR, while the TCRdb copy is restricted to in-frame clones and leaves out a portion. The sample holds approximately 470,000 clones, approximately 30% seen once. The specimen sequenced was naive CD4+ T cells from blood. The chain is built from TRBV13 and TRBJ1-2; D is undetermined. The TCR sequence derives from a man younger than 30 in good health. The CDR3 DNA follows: TGTGCCAGCAGCTTAGGGGCAGGCCAGCTGGGGTTTGGCTACACCTTC. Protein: CASSLGAGQLGFGYTF.